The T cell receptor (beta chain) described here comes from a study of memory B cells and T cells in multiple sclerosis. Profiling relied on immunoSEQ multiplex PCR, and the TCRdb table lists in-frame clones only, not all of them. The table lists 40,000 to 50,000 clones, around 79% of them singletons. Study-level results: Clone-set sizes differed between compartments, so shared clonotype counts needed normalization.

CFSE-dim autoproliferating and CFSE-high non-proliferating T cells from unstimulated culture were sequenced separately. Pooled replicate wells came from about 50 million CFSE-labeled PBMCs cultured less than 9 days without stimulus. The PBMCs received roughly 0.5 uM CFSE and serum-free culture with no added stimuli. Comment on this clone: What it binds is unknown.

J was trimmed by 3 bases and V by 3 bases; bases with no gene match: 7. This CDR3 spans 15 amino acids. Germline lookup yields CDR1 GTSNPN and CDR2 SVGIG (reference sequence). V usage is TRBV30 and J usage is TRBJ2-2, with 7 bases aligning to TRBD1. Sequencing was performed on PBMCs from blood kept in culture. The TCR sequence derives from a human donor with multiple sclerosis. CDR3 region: CAWRTGSRHTGELFF. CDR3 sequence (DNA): TGTGCCTGGAGGACAGGGTCCCGACACACCGGGGAGCTGTTTTTT.